This T cell receptor (beta chain) comes out of a study of T cell changes during pregnancy in multiple sclerosis. Some clones are missing from TCRdb's copy, which holds only in-frame ones; the method was immunoSEQ multiplex PCR. The sample contains around 96,000 clones, almost 95% of which appear only once. CDR3 length: 14 residues. From germline, CDR1 is MNHNS and CDR2 SASEGT. Trimming removed 7 bases from V and 1 base from J, with 10 bases in between. The TCR sequence derives from a female donor with multiple sclerosis, enrolled in a pregnancy study. The chain combines TRBV6-1 with TRBJ2-2; tentatively, D is TRBD1 (6 bases). The input for sequencing was peripheral blood, taken in the third trimester of pregnancy. The CDR3 DNA reads TGTGCCAGCACAGAACAGGGGAACACCGGGGAGCTGTTTTTT. Translated: CASTEQGNTGELFF.